The next 16 T cell receptor beta chains were all read from a single sample in a study of blood T cell repertoires in COVID-19. Data came from immunoSEQ multiplex PCR; TCRdb stores just in-frame clones and leaves some out. The sample shows under 550,000 clones, around 90% of them seen only once. The sequenced material came from peripheral blood. The origin of the receptors is a man aged 18 to 30 with COVID-19, enrolled during active disease.

CDR3 sequence reads: CASSQWTSGGSTDTQYF. CDR3 in DNA: TGTGCCAGCAGCCAGTGGACTAGCGGGGGTAGCACAGATACGCAGTATTTT. V is TRBV4-2 and J is TRBJ2-3; the match to TRBD2 covers 13 bases. Germline lookup yields CDR1 LGHNA and CDR2 YNFKEQ. CDR3 size: 17 residues. V trimming: 3 bases; J trimming: 0 bases; junction bases outside the gene matches: 3.

The J gene is TRBJ2-1, the V gene TRBV5-6; a weak D match, TRBD1 (6 bases). Germline CDR1 and CDR2: SGHDT and YYEEEE. The CDR3 has 14 amino acids. V gave up 4 bases and J gave up 4 bases, with 12 bases separating them. The chain's CDR3 is CASSPTGRYNEQFF. CDR3 coding DNA: TGTGCCAGCAGCCCGACAGGAAGGTACAATGAGCAGTTCTTC. The whole variable domain, filled in from reference TRBV5-6 and TRBJ2-1, reads DAGVTQSPTHLIKTRGQQVTLRCSPKSGHDTVSWYQQALGQGPQFIFQYYEEEERQRGNFPDRFSGHQFPNYSSELNVNALLLGDSALYLCASSPTGRYNEQFFGPGTRLTVL.

This chain links TRBV5-6 with TRBJ2-7; D might be TRBD2 (5 bases). The CDR3 totals 14 residues. Germline assignment: CDR1 SGHDT and CDR2 YYEEEE. Trimming shortened V by 4 bases and J by 1 base, and 12 bases separated the two germline ends. CDR3 amino acids: CASSAGLGSYEQYF. DNA of the CDR3: TGTGCCAGCAGCGCCGGACTGGGATCCTACGAGCAGTACTTC.

This chain uses TRBV5-8 with TRBJ1-2; 12 bases are shared with TRBD1. Per the germline V gene, CDR1 is SGHTS and CDR2 is YDEGEE. The V gene end was trimmed by 0 bases and the J gene end by 8 bases; junction bases not matched to a gene: 5. This CDR3 has 15 residues. The CDR3 sequence is CASSLGGQGAIGYTF. The CDR3 nucleotides are TGTGCCAGCAGCTTGGGGGGACAGGGGGCGATCGGCTACACCTTC.

The chain employs TRBV5-4 and TRBJ2-1; D is possibly TRBD1 (5 bases). This CDR3 contains 14 residues. The germline V and J ends were trimmed by 1 base and 6 bases, with 11 bases remaining between them. CDR1 is SGHNT and CDR2 is YYREEE in the germline V gene (reference sequence). CDR3 residues: CASSLQGKSNEQFF. CDR3 sequence (DNA): TGTGCCAGCAGCTTGCAGGGTAAAAGCAATGAGCAGTTCTTC. The whole variable domain, filled in from reference TRBV5-4 and TRBJ2-1, reads ETGVTQSPTHLIKTRGQQVTLRCSSQSGHNTVSWYQQALGQGPQFIFQYYREEENGRGNFPPRFSGLQFPNYSSELNVNALELDDSALYLCASSLQGKSNEQFFGPGTRLTVL.

This chain joins TRBV7-9 and TRBJ2-1, with TRBD2 matching 7 bases. Germline CDR1 SEHNR, CDR2 FQNEAQ (reference sequence). With V trimmed by 5 bases and J by 7 bases, 11 bases remained unmatched. This CDR3 contains 15 residues. In DNA form, the CDR3 reads TGTGCCAGCAGCCCGTATCGGGGGAGGGAGAATGAGCAGTTCTTC. Translating it yields CASSPYRGRENEQFF.

Written as DNA, the CDR3 is TGTGCCAGTAGTACCACAGGGGGCGAAGGAGCTTTCTTT. It specifies CASSTTGGEGAFF. The V call is TRBV19, the J call TRBJ1-1, with TRBD1 matching 9 bases. Unmatched junction bases numbered 7, after V lost 4 bases and J lost 10 bases. CDR1 is LNHDA and CDR2 is SQIVND in the germline V gene (reference sequence). This CDR3 has 13 amino acids. Full variable domain (outside the CDR3, taken from reference TRBV19 and TRBJ1-1): DGGITQSPKYLFRKEGQNVTLSCEQNLNHDAMYWYRQDPGQGLRLIYYSQIVNDFQKGDIAEGYSVSREKKESFPLTVTSAQKNPTAFYLCASSTTGGEGAFFGQGTRLTVV.

J is TRBJ1-5 and V is TRBV4-2, with TRBD1 matching over 7 bases. From germline, CDR1 is LGHNA and CDR2 YNFKEQ. The CDR3 has 15 amino acids. V was clipped by 0 bases and J by 2 bases; unmatched bases: 1. The CDR3 here is CASSQDGTGNQPQHF. CDR3 DNA: TGTGCCAGCAGCCAAGACGGGACAGGCAATCAGCCCCAGCATTTT.

This rearrangement joins TRBV2 to TRBJ2-5, with D perhaps matching TRBD2 (5 bases). This CDR3 comprises 20 residues. Per the germline V gene, CDR1 is SNHLY and CDR2 is FYNNEI. Deletions cut 3 bases from V and 3 bases from J, with 29 bases between. The CDR3 sequence: CASSDLSSPDSSPSKETQYF. The DNA of the CDR3 is TGTGCCAGCAGTGATCTCTCTAGTCCGGACTCAAGCCCCTCCAAAGAGACCCAGTACTTC. The full variable domain, its missing parts supplied by reference TRBV2 and TRBJ2-5, is EPEVTQTPSHQVTQMGQEVILRCVPISNHLYFYWYRQILGQKVEFLVSFYNNEISEKSEIFDDQFSVERPDGSNFTLKIRSTKLEDSAMYFCASSDLSSPDSSPSKETQYFGPGTRLLVL.

The chain recombines TRBV24-1 with TRBJ2-1; D unresolved. The V end was cut by 4 bases, the J end by 9 bases, with 9 bases between. Germline assignment: CDR1 KGHDR and CDR2 SFDVKD. The CDR3 totals 12 residues. This CDR3 is CATSDRLFEQFF. CDR3 DNA sequence: TGTGCCACCAGTGACCGTCTATTTGAGCAGTTCTTC.

The chain carries TRBV5-4 and TRBJ2-1; TRBD2 might be the D (6 bases). Germline assignment: CDR1 SGHNT and CDR2 YYREEE (reference sequence). Trimming pared 6 bases from V and 4 bases from J, leaving 14 bases between. There are 14 residues in the CDR3. CDR3 DNA sequence: TGTGCCAGCACCCGGGACTTGCGATACAATGAGCAGTTCTTC. Its protein is CASTRDLRYNEQFF.

The chain couples TRBV11-3 to TRBJ1-1, with a weak D call TRBD1 (6 bases). CDR1 is SGHNT and CDR2 is YENEEA in the germline V gene. The CDR3 loop spans 13 amino acids. The V end lost 1 base, the J end lost 4 bases, and 7 bases lay between the germline ends. Here the CDR3 reads CASSLVGGTEAFF. The CDR3 bases are TGTGCCAGCAGCTTAGTAGGGGGCACTGAAGCTTTCTTT.

This clone occurred once. The rearrangement uses TRBV7-9 and TRBJ2-5; 11 nucleotides align to TRBD2. This CDR3 region has 15 residues. J lost 2 bases, V lost 5 bases, and 4 bases had no gene match. Germline V gene sequence: CDR1 SEHNR, CDR2 FQNEAQ (reference sequence). The CDR3 reads CASSTGLAVQETQYF. The CDR3, as DNA: TGTGCCAGCAGCACGGGACTAGCGGTACAAGAGACCCAGTACTTC.

The V call is TRBV19, the J call TRBJ1-6, with TRBD1 identical over 8 bases. Trimming cost V 3 bases and J 9 bases; bases outside gene matches: 1. The length of the CDR3 is 13 residues. Germline V gene sequence: CDR1 LNHDA, CDR2 SQIVND (reference sequence). In nucleotides, the CDR3 is TGTGCCAGTAGTATTACAGGGGGTTCACCCCTCCACTTT. Translating it yields CASSITGGSPLHF.

The chain carries TRBV3-1 (or the pseudogene TRBV3-2) and TRBJ1-3; possibly TRBD1 for D (6 bases). The CDR3 length is 19 residues. The V end was cut by 3 bases, the J end by 0 bases, with 21 bases between. Germline V lookup: CDR1 LGHDT, CDR2 YNNKEL (reference sequence). The CDR3 nucleotides are TGTGCCAGCAGCCATCGCGTCCGGGACATACTCTCCTCTGGAAACACCATATATTTT. This sequence encodes CASSHRVRDILSSGNTIYF.

The chain links TRBV19 to TRBJ2-3; TRBD2 is a possible D gene (5 bases). The V end was cut by 10 bases, the J end by 0 bases, with 14 bases between. CDR3 length: 14 amino acids. Per the germline V gene, CDR1 is LNHDA and CDR2 is SQIVND (reference sequence). In DNA, the CDR3 is TGTGCCACCGACGGGAACCCTAGCACAGATACGCAGTATTTT. Protein: CATDGNPSTDTQYF.